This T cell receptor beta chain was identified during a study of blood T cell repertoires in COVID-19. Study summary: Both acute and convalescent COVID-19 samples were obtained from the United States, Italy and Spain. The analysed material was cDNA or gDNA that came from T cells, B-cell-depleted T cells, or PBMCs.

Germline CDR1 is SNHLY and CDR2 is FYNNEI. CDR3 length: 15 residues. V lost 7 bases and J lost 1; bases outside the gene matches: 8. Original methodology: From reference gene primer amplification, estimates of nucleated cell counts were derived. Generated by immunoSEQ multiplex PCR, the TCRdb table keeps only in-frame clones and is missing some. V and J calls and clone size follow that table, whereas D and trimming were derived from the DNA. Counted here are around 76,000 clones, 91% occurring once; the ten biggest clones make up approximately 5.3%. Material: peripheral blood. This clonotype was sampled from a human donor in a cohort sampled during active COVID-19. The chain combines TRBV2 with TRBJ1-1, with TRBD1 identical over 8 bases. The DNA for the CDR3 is TGTGCCAGCAATACCCAGGGGGCCGGGAACACTGAAGCTTTCTTT. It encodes CASNTQGAGNTEAFF.